The clone carrying this T cell receptor (beta chain) was picked up a small number of times. Its antigen is currently unknown. This sample is part of a study of T-cell memory formation after mild COVID-19. Across the whole study: TCR clusters largely stayed donor specific.

General study results and limits: SARS-CoV-2 specificity of second-wave clones peaking day 37 was unconfirmed. From day 15 to 85, contracting clones were balanced between CD4 and CD8, whereas later expanders leaned toward CD4+.

One entry per CDR3 protein, called by TCRdb with MiXCR from the 5' RACE reads. The sample has approximately 570,000 distinct CDR3 sequences; more than 15% are singletons. The receptor was derived from an adult woman who had mild COVID-19 (a few samples of this study predate the infection). Cell type and time point are not known. Sequencing was performed on PBMCs or a T cell subset sorted from them (not recorded which).

The CDR3 bases are TGTGCCACACTCCCTTGGACTAGCGGGAAGTTGGGTGAGCAGTTCTTC. Translated: CATLPWTSGKLGEQFF. The chain carries TRBV28 and TRBJ2-1, with 12 bases that match TRBD2. The germline V gene has CDR1 MDHEN and CDR2 SYDVKM. The CDR3 totals 16 residues. V shed 10 bases, J shed 9 bases, and the junction held 16 bases outside the gene matches.